The sample holds a few counts of the clone carrying this TCR beta chain. Its cognate antigen is unknown. A library of TCRbeta sequences, prepared with unique molecular identifiers, was generated. One entry per CDR3 protein results from TCRdb running MiXCR on the PCR reads. The sample has just under 350,000 distinct CDR3 sequences, 15% to 20% seen once; the top ten hold about 41%. The CDR3 totals 16 residues. Trimming removed 3 bases from V and 3 bases from J, with 18 bases in between. The germline V gene has CDR1 SGHTA and CDR2 FQGNSA. These data belong to a study of T-cell reconstitution after alpha-beta-depleted transplantation in children. General study points: After transplant, high TCRbeta diversity at day 60 in some patients arose from surviving recipient T cells and thymic progenitors. Expanded graft clones, several hundred of them, were reportedly the source of alpha-beta T cells about two months after transplant. Newly produced T cells mostly provided counts and TCRbeta diversity after one year, as hyperexpanded clones declined.

The source material was PBMCs, mostly from graft donor cells, sampled 360 days after TCRalphabeta/CD19-depleted stem cell transplant. The chain combines TRBV7-2 with TRBJ2-7; D unresolved. This receptor was obtained from a male patient between 2 and 10 years old who had a stem cell transplant for acute lymphoblastic leukemia, so the T cells may come from the graft donor. CDR3 coding DNA: TGTGCCAGCAGCTTCGGTGCTTCCCATGGGGTCTACGAGCAGTACTTC. This sequence encodes CASSFGASHGVYEQYF.